This T cell receptor beta chain derives from a study of response to subunit inactivated influenza vaccine. Notes on the study in general: Authors suggested each seasonal flu vaccination may recruit only limited numbers of new T cells.

Note on this clonotype: Its antigen is unknown.

TCRdb called the RT-PCR reads again in MiXCR, with one record for every CDR3 protein. The sample includes hundreds of thousands of distinct CDR3 sequences, about 14% of them seen just once. The V gene's germline CDR1 is WNHNN and CDR2 SYGVQD (reference sequence). The germline V and J ends were trimmed by 3 bases and 2 bases, with 8 bases remaining between them. This CDR3 comprises 13 residues. This TCR derives from a man aged 45 to 65 who received an inactivated influenza vaccine. This chain uses TRBV10-1 with TRBJ2-7; D not certain. The specimen comprised PBMCs from blood, sampled 14 to 15 days before vaccination. The CDR3 here is CASSDFQAYEQYF. As DNA, the CDR3 is TGCGCCAGCAGTGATTTTCAGGCCTACGAGCAGTACTTC.